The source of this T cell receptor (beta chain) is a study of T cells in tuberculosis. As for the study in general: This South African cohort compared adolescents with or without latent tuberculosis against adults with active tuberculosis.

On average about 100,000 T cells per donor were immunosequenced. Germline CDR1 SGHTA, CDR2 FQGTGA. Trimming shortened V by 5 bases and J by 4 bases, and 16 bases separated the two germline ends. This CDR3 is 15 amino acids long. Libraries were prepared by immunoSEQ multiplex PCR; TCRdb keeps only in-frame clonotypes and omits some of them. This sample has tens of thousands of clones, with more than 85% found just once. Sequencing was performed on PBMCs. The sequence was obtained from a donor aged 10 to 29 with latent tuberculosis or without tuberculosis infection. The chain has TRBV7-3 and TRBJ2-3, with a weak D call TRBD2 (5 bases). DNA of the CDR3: TGTGCCAGCAGCCCGTCAGGAGCCGGGGCAGATACGCAGTATTTT. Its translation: CASSPSGAGADTQYF.